This T cell receptor beta chain emerged from a study of Ad26.COV2.S vaccination and SARS-CoV-2 variants. Treatment in this sample: around 19 received Ad26.COV2.S at low or high dose, single or two shots; about five received placebo; per-sample allocation not given. Day 63 after the first vaccine or placebo injection was the time point for sampling. J gave up 5 bases and V 5 bases, and 3 bases lay outside the gene matches. This CDR3 region has 15 residues. CDR1 is MDHEN, CDR2 SYDVKM, per germline. The assay was immunoSEQ multiplex PCR, and TCRdb's table has in-frame clones only and misses some. The sample includes 400,000 to 500,000 clones, more than 75% of them seen just once.

The source material was peripheral blood, sampled in a trial of Ad26.COV2.S vaccine versus placebo. V usage is TRBV28 and J usage is TRBJ1-6; 10 nucleotides line up with TRBD1. This receptor was identified in a person aged 18-65 years who received the Ad26.COV2.S COVID-19 vaccine or a placebo. The CDR3 nucleotides read TGTGCCAGCAGTAGTGGACAGGGGGATAATTCACCCCTCCACTTT. It encodes CASSSGQGDNSPLHF.